The entry below gives a single TCR beta chain sequence along with its context. This entry belongs to a study of technical replicates of blood from a handful of donors. Data came from immunoSEQ multiplex PCR; TCRdb stores just in-frame clones and leaves some out. The data hold fewer than 85,000 clones, with about 96% observed a single time. The length of the CDR3 is 14 residues. V was pared by 6 bases and J by 7 bases, with 16 bases between. Germline V gene sequence: CDR1 MNHEY, CDR2 SMNVEV (reference sequence). The chain couples TRBV27 to TRBJ2-4; D might be TRBD1 (5 bases). Input material: T cells isolated from PBMCs. The TCR originated in a human donor in good health. The CDR3, as DNA: TGTGCCAGCAGCCCCATCGAGGCAGGGAACATTCAGTACTTC. As protein: CASSPIEAGNIQYF.